These T cell receptor beta chains were read from a single sample in a study of CD8 T cell repertoires and HIV-1 epitope variants. Antigens for these TCRs are unknown. Method: immunoSEQ multiplex PCR; TCRdb's copy keeps in-frame clones and lacks some. Among roughly 2,200 clones, about two thirds were seen once, and the ten largest hold 48%. Sequencing was performed on cultured CD8+ T cells derived from PBMCs. These receptors originate from a male donor with HIV. Each CDR3 is given with its conserved first and last residue. The D gene is left open where the match is weak. Not all rows give a size; the values are once, few, many and, for expanded clones, a class.

size	D	J	length	V	CDR3	DNA
.	.	TRBJ2-3	14	TRBV7-7	CASSTGHRTDTQYF	TGTGCCAGCAGCACCGGGCACAGGACAGATACGCAGTATTTT
few	TRBD2	TRBJ2-3	15	TRBV6-1	CASSETSGRPDTQYF	TGTGCCAGCAGTGAGACTAGCGGGAGGCCAGATACGCAGTATTTT
.	TRBD2	TRBJ2-7	15	TRBV7-6	CASSNLLAGAYEQYF	TGTGCCAGCAGCAACCTACTAGCGGGAGCTTACGAGCAGTACTTC
.	.	TRBJ2-7	13	TRBV11-3	CASSLRDGYEQYF	TGTGCCAGCAGCTTAAGGGACGGCTACGAGCAGTACTTC
large	.	TRBJ1-2	16	TRBV5-6	CASSPWPVELDYGYTF	TGTGCCAGCAGCCCTTGGCCGGTAGAATTGGACTATGGCTACACCTTC
.	.	TRBJ1-2	15	TRBV4-3	CASSQELGSNYGYTF	TGCGCCAGCAGCCAAGAGCTCGGATCTAACTATGGCTACACCTTC
few	TRBD2	TRBJ2-3	15	TRBV6-1	CASPSGEAYTDTQYF	TGTGCCAGCCCGAGCGGGGAGGCCTACACAGATACGCAGTATTTT
once	.	TRBJ1-2	15	TRBV4-3	CASSQSRGLNYGYTF	TGCGCCAGCAGCCAGTCGCGGGGGCTGAACTATGGCTACACCTTC
few	.	TRBJ2-7	14	TRBV28	CASSFVSGTDEQYF	TGTGCCAGCAGTTTCGTATCAGGGACCGACGAGCAGTACTTC
.	.	TRBJ2-7	14	TRBV28	CASSSGLSDYEQYF	TGTGCCAGCAGTTCAGGGCTGTCGGATTACGAGCAGTACTTC
once	.	TRBJ1-6	16	TRBV7-9	CASSTAISSYNSPLHF	TGTGCCAGCAGCACAGCGATTAGCTCCTATAATTCACCCCTCCACTTT
once	.	TRBJ2-1	16	TRBV5-1	CASSLVAGRSYNEQFF	TGCGCCAGCAGCTTGGTTGCGGGACGCTCCTACAATGAGCAGTTCTTC
.	.	TRBJ1-5	13	TRBV6-1	CATLEGGNQPQHF	TGTGCCACCCTGGAGGGGGGCAATCAGCCCCAGCATTTT
.	.	TRBJ1-2	17	TRBV4-2	CASSQGVKAQGHYGYTF	TGTGCCAGCAGCCAAGGAGTCAAAGCGCAGGGACACTATGGCTACACCTTC
.	TRBD1	TRBJ1-2	15	TRBV13	CASSSGTGANYGYTF	TGTGCCAGCAGCTCGGGGACAGGGGCTAACTATGGCTACACCTTC
.	TRBD1	TRBJ2-7	14	TRBV28	CASSPHRGRYEQYF	TGTGCCAGCAGTCCACACAGGGGACGGTACGAGCAGTACTTC
.	TRBD1	TRBJ2-5	18	TRBV7-8	CASSPGQARQGADETQYF	TGTGCCAGCAGCCCAGGACAGGCTAGACAGGGGGCCGATGAGACCCAGTACTTC
.	.	TRBJ2-5	15	TRBV27	CASSLSTGMGETQYF	TGTGCCAGCAGTTTGTCTACAGGGATGGGAGAGACCCAGTACTTC
few	TRBD1	TRBJ1-6	15	TRBV5-1	CASSLIQGGNSPLHF	TGCGCCAGCAGCTTGATTCAGGGGGGTAATTCACCCCTCCACTTT
few	.	TRBJ2-3	15	TRBV11-3	CASSRREGVGDTQYF	TGTGCCAGCAGCCGAAGAGAGGGAGTGGGAGATACGCAGTATTTT
.	TRBD2	TRBJ2-5	15	TRBV30	CAWSLAGGLGETQYF	TGTGCCTGGAGCCTAGCGGGGGGGCTCGGGGAGACCCAGTACTTC
few	.	TRBJ2-7	13	TRBV5-5	CASSLDYTYEQYF	TGTGCCAGCAGCTTGGACTACACCTACGAGCAGTACTTC
.	TRBD1	TRBJ1-1	14	TRBV11-3	CASSSGQGNSEAFF	TGTGCCAGCAGCTCGGGACAGGGGAATTCTGAAGCTTTCTTT
.	.	TRBJ2-5	15	TRBV2	CASSSAGIDQETQYF	TGTGCCAGCAGCTCCGCCGGGATAGATCAAGAGACCCAGTACTTC
.	.	TRBJ2-2	15	TRBV11-3	CASSLTNTATGELFF	TGTGCCAGCAGCTTAACTAACACAGCGACCGGGGAGCTGTTTTTT
.	TRBD1	TRBJ2-5	14	TRBV19	CASTLRQGAETQYF	TGTGCCAGTACCCTTAGACAGGGGGCGGAGACCCAGTACTTC
.	.	TRBJ2-7	14	TRBV5-6	CASSPPDTNYEQYF	TGTGCCAGCAGCCCGCCGGACACCAACTACGAGCAGTACTTC
.	.	TRBJ2-1	12	TRBV2	CASSGLVSEQFF	TGTGCCAGCAGTGGGTTGGTTTCAGAGCAGTTCTTC
.	.	TRBJ2-2	15	TRBV19	CASTTEGLNTGELFF	TGTGCCAGTACTACCGAGGGACTTAACACCGGGGAGCTGTTTTTT
.	.	TRBJ2-7	15	TRBV5-4	CASSLDPGAGYEQYF	TGTGCCAGCAGCTTGGATCCGGGGGCGGGGTACGAGCAGTACTTC
.	.	TRBJ2-4	16	TRBV10-2	CASSPVQSLAKNIQYF	TGCGCCAGCAGCCCTGTCCAAAGTCTAGCCAAAAACATTCAGTACTTC
.	TRBD1	TRBJ1-2	15	TRBV9	CASSVEAGGHYGYTF	TGTGCCAGCAGCGTAGAGGCAGGGGGGCACTATGGCTACACCTTC
.	.	TRBJ2-2	18	TRBV5-6	CASSYGRLEYSDTGELFF	TGTGCCAGCAGCTATGGGAGGCTAGAATATAGCGACACCGGGGAGCTGTTTTTT
once	TRBD2	TRBJ2-3	16	TRBV15	CATSSKERDLTDTQYF	TGTGCCACCAGCAGCAAGGAGCGGGATCTCACAGATACGCAGTATTTT
.	.	TRBJ2-2	15	TRBV9	CASSVEQGNTGELFF	TGTGCCAGCAGCGTAGAACAGGGAAACACCGGGGAGCTGTTTTTT
few	TRBD1	TRBJ2-7	13	TRBV5-4	CASRDVQGAEQYF	TGTGCCAGCAGGGATGTACAGGGGGCCGAGCAGTACTTC
few	.	TRBJ1-1	13	TRBV2	CASSDPPGTEAFF	TGTGCCAGCAGTGACCCGCCAGGGACTGAAGCTTTCTTT
.	.	TRBJ2-1	14	TRBV7-8	CASSFLGSYNEQFF	TGTGCCAGCAGCTTCCTGGGTTCCTACAATGAGCAGTTCTTC
.	TRBD1	TRBJ2-6	16	TRBV28	CASRGTGGFGANVLTF	TGTGCCAGCCGCGGGACAGGGGGGTTTGGGGCCAACGTCCTGACTTTC
.	.	TRBJ1-1	13	TRBV6-1	CASSSPGTIEAFF	TGTGCCAGCAGCTCTCCCGGGACTATAGAAGCTTTCTTT
.	.	TRBJ2-1	17	TRBV23-1	CASSLHEADLGYNEQFF	TGCGCCAGCAGTCTCCATGAGGCGGACCTAGGGTACAATGAGCAGTTCTTC
.	TRBD2	TRBJ2-7	11	TRBV10-3	CATSAGGEQYF	TGTGCCACCTCCGCGGGGGGCGAGCAGTACTTC